The 19 T cell receptor beta chains presented below share a single source sample, sequenced in a study of T cell responses to AZD1222 COVID-19 vaccine. Some clones are missing from TCRdb's copy, which holds only in-frame ones; the method was immunoSEQ multiplex PCR. The sample holds over 100,000 clones, around 94% seen once. The sample consisted of peripheral blood, taken on day 0 of AZD1222 vaccination. The receptors were sampled from an adult in good health.

This chain uses TRBV5-1 with TRBJ2-2; 10 nucleotides align to TRBD2. The CDR3 is 17 amino acids. CDR1 SGHRS and CDR2 YFSETQ come from the germline V gene. V was clipped by 2 bases and J by 3 bases; unmatched bases: 7. The CDR3 coding sequence is TGCGCCAGCAGCTTCGGTATAGCGGGAGGTCACACCGGGGAGCTGTTTTTT. This gives the protein CASSFGIAGGHTGELFF. Looking up the rest from reference TRBV5-1 and TRBJ2-2 gives the full variable domain: KAGVTQTPRYLIKTRGQQVTLSCSPISGHRSVSWYQQTPGQGLQFLFEYFSETQRNKGNFPGRFSGRQFSNSRSEMNVSTLELGDSALYLCASSFGIAGGHTGELFFGEGSRLTVL.

Concerning this clone itself: The same CDR3 arises from other DNA sequences in this sample as well. The CDR3: CASSFRDNYGYTF. CDR3 nucleotides: TGTGCCAGCAGCTTCCGGGACAACTATGGCTACACCTTC. This chain joins TRBV7-9 and TRBJ1-2; D may be TRBD1 (5 bases). Trimming stripped 3 bases from V and 2 bases from J, with 7 bases between. CDR1 SEHNR and CDR2 FQNEAQ come from the germline V gene (reference sequence). CDR3 length: 13 amino acids.

CDR3: CASSINSQGNTEAFF. The CDR3 DNA is TGTGCCAGCAGCATAAACTCGCAGGGGAACACTGAAGCTTTCTTT. The chain links TRBV11-3 to TRBJ1-1; TRBD1 might be the D (5 bases). Germline CDR1 is SGHNT and CDR2 is YENEEA. This CDR3 comprises 15 residues. Trimming stripped 5 bases from V and 1 base from J, with 14 bases between.

This clone is a singleton in its sample. This chain links TRBV7-9 with TRBJ1-1; D is undetermined. The germline V gene has CDR1 SEHNR and CDR2 FQNEAQ (reference sequence). The CDR3 is made up of 13 amino acids. The V and J ends lost 5 bases and 6 bases respectively, with 13 bases between them. The CDR3 here is CASSPRGGSEAFF. DNA of the CDR3: TGTGCCAGCAGCCCCCGAGGCGGGTCTGAAGCTTTCTTT.

This chain uses TRBV30 with TRBJ2-1, with 10 bases matching TRBD2. V lost 4 bases to trimming and J lost 5 bases; unmatched junction nucleotides: 8. Per the germline V gene, CDR1 is GTSNPN and CDR2 is SVGIG (reference sequence). This CDR3 is 15 amino acids long. CDR3 nucleotides: TGTGCCTGGACCCCGGGACTAGCGACCAACAATGAGCAGTTCTTC. It specifies CAWTPGLATNNEQFF.

This chain joins TRBV4-1 and TRBJ1-1, with no clear D. This CDR3 is 13 amino acids long. The germline V gene has CDR1 MGHRA and CDR2 YSYEKL. V dropped 4 bases and J dropped 1 base, with 7 bases sitting between them. This CDR3 is CASSPGSNTEAFF. CDR3 nucleotides: TGCGCCAGCAGCCCCGGCTCGAACACTGAAGCTTTCTTT.

The chain has TRBV3-1 (or the pseudogene TRBV3-2) and TRBJ2-1; weak D call: TRBD1 (6 bases). There are 15 residues in the CDR3. Germline CDR1 reads LGHDT; CDR2 reads YNNKEL (reference sequence). The V gene lost 2 bases and the J gene lost 9 bases, with 17 bases spanning the gap. In DNA, the CDR3 is TGTGCCAGCAGCCAAAGGGCAGGGGTTTCTGGTGAGCAGTTCTTC. This translates into CASSQRAGVSGEQFF.

This chain's CDR3 is CASSPSLGAGGYYEQYF. In DNA, the CDR3 is TGTGCCAGCAGTCCCTCCCTCGGAGCGGGTGGGTACTACGAGCAGTACTTC. The V and J genes are TRBV6-2 or TRBV6-3 and TRBJ2-7; D might be TRBD2 (6 bases). Trimming removed 5 bases from V and 3 bases from J, with 23 bases in between. The CDR3 consists of 17 residues. Germline V gives CDR1 MNHEY, CDR2 SVGEGT.

The V and J genes are TRBV5-1 and TRBJ2-1; 8 nucleotides line up with TRBD1. The germline CDR1 and CDR2 sequences are SGHRS and YFSETQ. The junction had 14 bases not matched to a gene; V was cut back by 4 bases and J by 8 bases. This CDR3 contains 16 residues. CDR3 nucleotide sequence: TGCGCCAGCAGCCAAGGACAGGGTGGTATGTTGGATGAGCAGTTCTTC. Its protein product is CASSQGQGGMLDEQFF.

This chain connects TRBV28 to TRBJ2-6, with D tentatively TRBD1 (5 bases). The germline V gene has CDR1 MDHEN and CDR2 SYDVKM. The CDR3 loop spans 16 amino acids. The ends were cut back, 6 bases at V and 0 bases at J, with 12 bases in the middle. CDR3 in DNA: TGTGCCAGCAGCCCATACCAGGGCTCTGGGGCCAACGTCCTGACTTTC. This gives the protein CASSPYQGSGANVLTF.

This chain connects TRBV10-2 to TRBJ2-7, with 7 bases fitting TRBD1. Trimming at V came to 6 bases and at J to 2 bases, leaving 7 bases not matched to a gene. Germline-derived CDR1 and CDR2 are WSHSY and SAAADI. CDR3 length: 14 residues. CDR3: CASRDRVPTYEQYF. The CDR3 region has the DNA TGCGCCAGCAGAGACAGGGTTCCGACCTACGAGCAGTACTTC.

The gene calls are TRBV4-1 and TRBJ2-3; 9 bases map to TRBD1. This CDR3 contains 16 residues. V was clipped by 5 bases and J by 5 bases; unmatched bases: 11. Germline V gene lookup returns CDR1 MGHRA and CDR2 YSYEKL. CDR3 region: CASSKGDRVVGDTQYF. In nucleotides, the CDR3 is TGCGCCAGCAGCAAGGGGGACAGGGTGGTGGGAGATACGCAGTATTTT.

The J gene is TRBJ2-1, the V gene TRBV25-1; D call uncertain. V shed 4 bases and J shed 5 bases, with 6 bases lying between them. The CDR3 has 12 residues. From germline, CDR1 is MGHDK and CDR2 SYGVNS. The CDR3 sequence is CASSGNNNEQFF. CDR3 nucleotide sequence: TGTGCCAGCAGTGGAAATAACAATGAGCAGTTCTTC.

The CDR3 here is CASSLNIGGQALHEQFF. The DNA for the CDR3 is TGTGCCAGCAGCTTAAATATTGGGGGACAGGCGTTGCATGAGCAGTTCTTC. This sequence joins TRBV7-6 and TRBJ2-1; 8 bases align to TRBD1. V lost 2 bases and J lost 8; bases outside the gene matches: 14. The V gene's germline CDR1 is SGHVS and CDR2 FNYEAQ. The length of the CDR3 is 17 residues.

The V gene is TRBV11-3, the J gene TRBJ2-1; 14 bases map to TRBD2. CDR1 is SGHNT and CDR2 is YENEEA in the germline V gene. CDR3 length: 14 amino acids. Trimming removed 5 bases from V and 10 bases from J; junction bases left unmatched: 4. Written as DNA, the CDR3 is TGTGCCAGCAGCCGGGGACTAGCGGGAGCCGAGCAGTTCTTC. It yields the protein CASSRGLAGAEQFF.

This clone has only one observation. V is TRBV4-1 and J is TRBJ2-5; D is ambiguous. Deletions cut 1 base from V and 2 bases from J, with 5 bases between. The CDR3 runs to 13 residues. Germline V CDR1 and CDR2: MGHRA, YSYEKL. This CDR3 is CASSQAMQETQYF. The CDR3 DNA is TGCGCCAGCAGCCAAGCCATGCAAGAGACCCAGTACTTC.

The gene calls are TRBV7-2 and TRBJ2-5; D may be TRBD1 (8 bases). Deletions cut 5 bases from V and 2 bases from J, with 21 bases between. The V gene's germline CDR1 is SGHTA and CDR2 FQGNSA. The CDR3 totals 17 residues. The CDR3 bases are TGTGCCAGCAGCCCCCACAGGGGGAGGGGGTTACAAGAGACCCAGTACTTC. Translated, it gives CASSPHRGRGLQETQYF.

The CDR3 nucleotides are TGCGCCAGCAGCATCCAGCCAGAGCGGGACTACAATGAGCAGTTCTTC. Protein: CASSIQPERDYNEQFF. The rearrangement joins TRBV4-1 to TRBJ2-1; 7 positions agree with TRBD2. V was clipped by 5 bases and J by 3 bases; unmatched bases: 10. The CDR3 totals 16 residues. CDR1 and CDR2 (germline): MGHRA, YSYEKL.

This chain links TRBV19 with TRBJ2-1; TRBD2 matches 10 bases. The CDR3 covers 16 residues. Germline CDR1 and CDR2: LNHDA and SQIVND (reference sequence). V dropped 1 base and J dropped 6; count of bases not matched to a gene: 6. The DNA for the CDR3 is TGTGCCAGTAGTATAGCGGGACTAGCGATACGCAATGAGCAGTTCTTC. Translating gives CASSIAGLAIRNEQFF.